Listed below are T cell receptor beta chains from one sample, sequenced in a study of T cell repertoires in cytomegalovirus infection. From the reads, TCRdb called clonotypes with MiXCR, one entry per CDR3 protein. The table shows hundreds of thousands of distinct CDR3 sequences, with under 40% occurring only once. Sequencing was carried out using PBMCs. All receptors derive from a human donor in good health (CMV status not recorded). Some clones in this sample may be carry-over from other donors' samples. The CDR3 runs from the conserved cysteine through the conserved F or W. D genes are given only for firm matches. The size of a clone is reported for some rows only, either as once, few or many, or as a class for expanded clones.

TRBJ1-2,TRBV12-3/TRBV12-4,once,.,CASSSTGRQVYGYTF,TGTGCCAGCAGTTCCACCGGCCGACAGGTCTATGGCTACACCTTC
TRBJ2-7,TRBV7-2,.,.,CASRQESYEQYF,TGTGCCAGCAGACAGGAGAGCTACGAGCAGTACTTC
TRBJ1-5,TRBV12-3/TRBV12-4,.,.,CASRCGPLQGNQPQHF,TGTGCCAGCAGATGTGGGCCACTACAAGGGAATCAGCCCCAGCATTTT
TRBJ2-7,TRBV7-8,many,TRBD2,CASSFTSGGISEQYF,TGTGCCAGCAGCTTTACTAGCGGGGGGATTAGCGAGCAGTACTTC
TRBJ2-3,TRBV5-4,.,TRBD1,CASSLGTGEEDTQYF,TGTGCCAGCAGCTTGGGGACAGGGGAGGAAGATACGCAGTATTTT
TRBJ1-5,TRBV5-5,.,.,CASSLVSGADNQPQHF,TGTGCCAGCAGCTTGGTGTCAGGGGCTGATAATCAGCCCCAGCATTTT
TRBJ2-5,TRBV7-2,.,.,CASSSGGGAGETQYF,TGTGCCAGCAGCTCTGGAGGGGGGGCGGGGGAGACCCAGTACTTC
TRBJ1-5,TRBV19,.,TRBD1,CASIFGTGNQPQHF,TGTGCCAGTATTTTTGGGACAGGGAATCAGCCCCAGCATTTT
TRBJ1-1,TRBV29-1,.,TRBD1,CSVLTRQGNTEAFF,TGCAGCGTGTTAACCCGACAGGGAAACACTGAAGCTTTCTTT
TRBJ2-4,TRBV19,few,.,CASSSDSPGIQYF,TGTGCCAGTAGCTCGGACAGCCCCGGCATTCAGTACTTC
TRBJ1-1,TRBV19,.,.,CASSFGSPFKNTEAFF,TGTGCCAGTAGTTTTGGTTCGCCATTTAAGAACACTGAAGCTTTCTTT